This T cell receptor (beta chain) was captured by sequencing in a study of T cell responses to AZD1222 COVID-19 vaccine. The germline CDR1 and CDR2 sequences are KGHDR and SFDVKD. This CDR3 has 15 residues. V gave up 3 bases and J gave up 5 bases; unmatched junction bases: 4. This table comes from immunoSEQ multiplex PCR, and its TCRdb copy is limited to in-frame clones, with some not included. This sample has 150,000 to 200,000 clones, with 70% to 90% found just once. The study's findings and limits: Only 5 or 6 people who got AZD1222 tested seropositive at baseline.

Comments on this clone: Its target is unknown.

The sequence was obtained from an adult who received the AZD1222 COVID-19 vaccine. This rearrangement joins TRBV24-1 to TRBJ1-5, with 9 bases aligning to TRBD1. The sequenced sample was peripheral blood, obtained 28 days after the second AZD1222 dose. CDR3 nucleotide sequence: TGTGCCACCAGTGATCCCCGGGACAGGGATCAGCCCCAGCATTTT. It is translated as CATSDPRDRDQPQHF.